These T cell receptor beta chains were read from a single sample in a study of Ad26.COV2.S vaccination and SARS-CoV-2 variants. Repertoires were generated with immunoSEQ multiplex PCR, while TCRdb's copy carries only in-frame clones and drops some. The sample carries 300,000 to 350,000 clones, roughly 90% recorded once. The source material was peripheral blood, sampled in a trial of Ad26.COV2.S vaccine versus placebo. The receptor set was obtained from a person between 18 and 59 years old who received the Ad26.COV2.S COVID-19 vaccine or a placebo. Each CDR3 is given with its conserved first and last residue. D genes are given only for firm matches. Size tells how often a clone was seen (once, few, many) or the class of an expanded clone, and some rows leave it out.

>NA|TRBJ2-3|TRBD1|TRBV7-6
TGTGCCAGCAGCCCCGGGACAGGGGTGGCAGATACGCAGTATTTT
CASSPGTGVADTQYF
>NA|TRBJ1-4|NA|TRBV7-9
TGTGCCAGCAGCCCTCTAATCTGGGGGTCTAATGAAAAACTGTTTTTT
CASSPLIWGSNEKLFF
>NA|TRBJ2-1|NA|TRBV7-9
TGTGCCAGCAGGGGGGGACTCAGAAGCTCCTACAATGAGCAGTTCTTC
CASRGGLRSSYNEQFF
>NA|TRBJ2-7|NA|TRBV10-3
TGTGCCATCAGTGAGCCACAGTCCTACGAGCAGTACTTC
CAISEPQSYEQYF
>NA|TRBJ1-5|TRBD1|TRBV2
TGTGCCAGCAGTCGACAGGGGATGGACAATCAGCCCCAGCATTTT
CASSRQGMDNQPQHF
>NA|TRBJ2-7|TRBD2|TRBV7-8
TGTGCCAGCAGCTTATGGGCTAGCGGGGCTTCCTACGAGCAGTACTTC
CASSLWASGASYEQYF
>NA|TRBJ1-1|NA|TRBV5-6
TGTGCCAGCAGCTTGGACAGACTTGAAGCTTTCTTT
CASSLDRLEAFF
>NA|TRBJ2-3|NA|TRBV11-2
TGTGCCAGCAGCTTAGATGTCCTCCTTCAGTTCACAGATACGCAGTATTTT
CASSLDVLLQFTDTQYF
>NA|TRBJ2-2|NA|TRBV6-2/TRBV6-3
TGTGCCAGCAGCGACCTCACACTACCCGACACCGGGGAGCTGTTTTTT
CASSDLTLPDTGELFF
>NA|TRBJ1-1|TRBD1|TRBV12-5
TGTGCTAGTGGTTTCCGCTTACTAGGGACAGGGGTGGGATTGACTGAAGCTTTCTTT
CASGFRLLGTGVGLTEAFF
>NA|TRBJ2-3|TRBD2|TRBV4-1
TGCGCCAGCAGCCAAGATTTCGGACTAGCGACAGATACGCAGTATTTT
CASSQDFGLATDTQYF
>NA|TRBJ2-2|NA|TRBV7-2
TGTGCCAGCAGCTTTTTGGGAGTGAACACCGGGGAGCTGTTTTTT
CASSFLGVNTGELFF
>NA|TRBJ2-1|TRBD1|TRBV11-3
TGTGCCAGCAGCTTAGATTTTCCGGGACAGGGCTACAATGAGCAGTTCTTC
CASSLDFPGQGYNEQFF
>NA|TRBJ2-3|NA|TRBV5-8
TGTGCCAGCAGGCGTCCTAGCACAGATACGCAGTATTTT
CASRRPSTDTQYF
>NA|TRBJ2-1|TRBD2|TRBV11-2
TGTGCCAGCAGCTTAGACCCGAGCGGGAGGGCCTCCGATGAGCAGTTCTTC
CASSLDPSGRASDEQFF
>NA|TRBJ1-6|NA|TRBV3-1/TRBV3-2
TGTGCCAGCAGCCAAGATCCCGATAATTCACCCCTCCACTTT
CASSQDPDNSPLHF
>NA|TRBJ1-1|NA|TRBV7-3
TGTGCCAGCAGCTTATGGGTGAACACTGAAGCTTTCTTT
CASSLWVNTEAFF
>many|TRBJ1-1|TRBD1|TRBV14
TGTGCCAGCAGCCGAACAGGGACAGGTAATCTCTTCACGACCATGAACACTGAAGCTTTCTTT
CASSRTGTGNLFTTMNTEAFF
>NA|TRBJ1-1|NA|TRBV6-4
TGTGCCAGCAGTGAAGGTCAGAACACTGAAGCTTTCTTT
CASSEGQNTEAFF
>NA|TRBJ1-3|NA|TRBV18
TGTGCCAGCTCACCAGGGGACCGCAGGTATCCCATATATTTT
CASSPGDRRYPIYF
>NA|TRBJ1-5|NA|TRBV7-3
TGTGCCAGCAGCTTTGTGCGGAATATGGAGCTAAATCAGCCCCAGCATTTT
CASSFVRNMELNQPQHF
>NA|TRBJ1-1|TRBD1|TRBV19
TGTGCCAGTAGTAGACAGGGGGTACCCCCCGAAGCTTTCTTT
CASSRQGVPPEAFF
>NA|TRBJ1-2|NA|TRBV21-1
TGTGCCAGCAGCATTAGAACTAGGGGGGTACGGGAGGTGGCTAACTATGGCTACACCTTC
CASSIRTRGVREVANYGYTF
>once|TRBJ1-2|NA|TRBV29-1
TGCAGCGTTGAGTGGCAAGGGGACATCTCCACCTTC
CSVEWQGDISTF
>NA|TRBJ1-6|TRBD1|TRBV2
TGTGCCAGCGGGACAGGGGGCCGCGAGTCACCCCTCCACTTT
CASGTGGRESPLHF
>NA|TRBJ2-2|NA|TRBV27
TGTGCCAGCAGTGCCGGATCGAACACCGGGGAGCTGTTTTTT
CASSAGSNTGELFF
>NA|TRBJ2-5|NA|TRBV7-2
TGTGCCAGCAGCCGCCACCCCGGGGGGACAGCCCAAGAGACCCAGTACTTC
CASSRHPGGTAQETQYF
>NA|TRBJ1-6|NA|TRBV7-2
TGTGCCAGCAGCCGTTCGGCGAATTCACCCCTCCACTTT
CASSRSANSPLHF